The present T cell receptor (beta chain) was sequenced within a study of T cell repertoires in cytomegalovirus infection. Study in general: From public TCR beta signatures came an indication of both CMV infection and matching HLA type.

TCRdb called the reads again in MiXCR, with one record for every CDR3 protein. The sample records a few hundred thousand distinct CDR3 sequences, less than 20% being singletons. Trimming took 0 bases from V and 5 from J, leaving 10 bases between them. Per the germline V gene, CDR1 is ENHRY and CDR2 is SYGVKD. The CDR3 sequence is 14 residues long. On this clonotype: Its specificity is not known.

General study results and limits: In two of eight donors, the top clonotype was HLA-C-restricted CMV-specific.

This TCR derives from a human donor in good health (CMV status not recorded). Some clones in this sample may be carry-over from other donors' samples. The sequenced sample was PBMCs. This chain joins TRBV10-3 and TRBJ1-1; D possibly corresponds to TRBD1 (5 bases). For the CDR3, the DNA is TGTGCCATCAGTGAGTCGGGGGGGGGAACTGAAGCTTTCTTT. This codes for CAISESGGGTEAFF.